The 19 T cell receptor beta chains reported below all come from one sample, sequenced in a study of T cell changes during pregnancy in multiple sclerosis. The repertoire was sequenced with immunoSEQ multiplex PCR; TCRdb's copy has only in-frame clones and lacks some. Of tens of thousands of clones in the sample, 93% were seen once. The sequencing used CD4+ T cells from peripheral blood mononuclear cells, collected in the third trimester of pregnancy. The origin of the receptors is a female donor with multiple sclerosis, enrolled in a pregnancy study.

The CDR3 region is CASSLGTTGANVLTF. CDR3 sequence (DNA): TGCGCCAGCAGCCTAGGGACTACTGGGGCCAACGTCCTGACTTTC. This chain connects TRBV5-1 to TRBJ2-6; the match to TRBD2 covers 7 bases. The V and J ends lost 4 bases and 2 bases, in that order; junction bases with no gene match: 3. There are 15 residues in the CDR3. Germline lookup yields CDR1 SGHRS and CDR2 YFSETQ.

This clone was found once. This chain joins TRBV6-5 and TRBJ2-7; 8 positions agree with TRBD1. Germline loops: CDR1 MNHEY, CDR2 SVGAGI. V shed 7 bases and J 6 bases; nucleotides not matched to a gene: 11. The CDR3 covers 14 residues. CDR3 DNA: TGTGCCAGCATCTCTCCGGGACAGGTCAGCGAGCAGTACTTC. Its protein product is CASISPGQVSEQYF.

The chain is built from TRBV18 and TRBJ1-3; TRBD1 agrees at 9 bases. Trimming at V came to 5 bases and at J to 0 bases, leaving 2 bases not matched to a gene. The length of the CDR3 is 15 residues. Germline values: CDR1 KGHSH, CDR2 LQKENI. The CDR3: CASSAGQGSGNTIYF. The CDR3 nucleotides read TGTGCCAGCTCAGCGGGACAGGGCTCTGGAAACACCATATATTTT.

The chain joins TRBV7-2 to TRBJ1-1; 7 bases are shared with TRBD1. The CDR3 spans 18 residues. The germline V gene encodes CDR1 SGHTA and CDR2 FQGNSA. V trimming: 2 bases; J trimming: 5 bases; junction bases outside the gene matches: 17. CDR3 DNA sequence: TGTGCCAGCAGCTTACCCCAGGGGGGTAGGGGTTCCAGGACTGAAGCTTTCTTT. It is translated as CASSLPQGGRGSRTEAFF.

The chain employs TRBV29-1 and TRBJ2-7, with 8 bases identical to TRBD2. Germline-derived CDR1 and CDR2 are SQVTM and ANQGSEA. This CDR3 comprises 13 residues. V was clipped by 4 bases and J by 3 bases; unmatched bases: 5. Here the CDR3 reads CSVGSGGDYEQYF. In nucleotides, the CDR3 is TGCAGCGTTGGATCCGGGGGGGACTACGAGCAGTACTTC.

Only a few counts were recorded for this clone. V usage is TRBV11-3 and J usage is TRBJ2-7; D remains unclear. V lost 0 bases and J 0 bases, leaving 15 bases between the germline ends. Germline lookup yields CDR1 SGHNT and CDR2 YENEEA. The CDR3 length is 17 residues. The CDR3 sequence: CASSLDCMAPVSYEQYF. The CDR3 DNA reads as TGTGCCAGCAGCTTAGATTGTATGGCCCCCGTCTCCTACGAGCAGTACTTC.

The CDR3 here is CASSSGDFSYEQYF. DNA of the CDR3: TGTGCCAGCAGCTCCGGGGACTTCTCCTACGAGCAGTACTTC. The chain couples TRBV9 to TRBJ2-7; D possibly corresponds to TRBD2 (6 bases). V lost 4 bases, J lost 0 bases, and 11 bases lay in between. Germline values: CDR1 SGDLS, CDR2 YYNGEE. The CDR3 sequence is 14 residues long.

This clone was picked up one time. This chain links TRBV30 with TRBJ2-7, with D maybe TRBD1 (5 bases). The germline V gene has CDR1 GTSNPN and CDR2 SVGIG (reference sequence). The CDR3 runs 13 residues. Between the trimmed V and J ends, which lost 2 bases and 1 base, there was a span of 9 bases. The CDR3 is CAWSKGNSYEQYF. Here the CDR3 DNA reads TGTGCCTGGAGTAAGGGGAATTCCTACGAGCAGTACTTC.

The chain carries TRBV11-1 and TRBJ2-1; maybe TRBD2 (6 bases). This CDR3 comprises 15 residues. Trimming pared 1 base from V and 3 bases from J, leaving 10 bases between. CDR1 and CDR2 (germline): SGHAT, FQDESV (reference sequence). CDR3 residues: CASSLGRTNYNEQFF. As DNA, the CDR3 is TGTGCCAGCAGCTTAGGAAGGACTAACTACAATGAGCAGTTCTTC.

This rearrangement joins TRBV7-9 to TRBJ2-2; 8 positions match TRBD1. This CDR3 has 16 amino acids. The V gene end was trimmed by 5 bases and the J gene end by 1 base; junction bases not matched to a gene: 6. The germline V gene encodes CDR1 SEHNR and CDR2 FQNEAQ (reference sequence). The CDR3 loop is CASSLPGTGNTGELFF. In DNA, the CDR3 is TGTGCCAGCAGCCTGCCCGGGACAGGGAACACCGGGGAGCTGTTTTTT.

V usage is TRBV6-5 and J usage is TRBJ2-7, with 10 nucleotides matching TRBD1. Germline V CDR1 and CDR2: MNHEY, SVGAGI. With 2 bases clipped from V and 6 bases from J, the junction kept 7 bases outside the gene matches. The CDR3 has 15 residues. This CDR3 reads CASSYKGTGEGEQYF. DNA for the CDR3: TGTGCCAGCAGTTACAAGGGGACAGGGGAGGGCGAGCAGTACTTC.

The rearrangement uses TRBV6-6 and TRBJ1-3; 9 positions agree with TRBD1. Germline V gene data show CDR1 as MNHNY and CDR2 as SVGAGI (reference sequence). J was trimmed by 3 bases and V by 2 bases; bases with no gene match: 2. The CDR3 sequence is 15 residues long. The CDR3 loop is CASSYPGQGGNTIYF. In nucleotides, the CDR3 is TGTGCCAGCAGTTACCCGGGACAGGGTGGAAACACCATATATTTT.

The rearrangement uses TRBV6-6 and TRBJ1-1, with TRBD1 matching 9 bases. Germline trimming cut 5 bases from V and 3 bases from J; bases unmatched to any gene: 1. Germline CDR1 is MNHNY and CDR2 is SVGAGI (reference sequence). The CDR3 runs 13 residues. CDR3 sequence: CASSRDRDTEAFF. CDR3 coding DNA: TGTGCCAGCAGTCGGGACAGGGACACTGAAGCTTTCTTT.

The gene calls are TRBV6-1 and TRBJ2-2, with 7 bases matching TRBD2. CDR3 size: 15 residues. After removal of 10 bases from V and 3 bases from J, the junction contained 11 bases not matched to a gene. The germline CDR1 and CDR2 sequences are MNHNS and SASEGT. The DNA for the CDR3 is TGTGCCACCCTCGTGGGAGGGCGGGACACCGGGGAGCTGTTTTTT. Amino acids: CATLVGGRDTGELFF.

This clone was counted a single time. The genes are TRBV5-6 and TRBJ1-2; D is ambiguous. From germline, CDR1 is SGHDT and CDR2 YYEEEE. The CDR3 consists of 13 residues. V lost 0 bases and J lost 14, with 17 bases in between. This CDR3 reads CASSLGELWLETF. CDR3 coding DNA: TGTGCCAGCAGCTTGGGAGAGTTATGGCTAGAGACCTTC.

The chain employs TRBV6-6 and TRBJ2-5; tentative D call: TRBD1 (5 bases). This CDR3 has 13 residues. V lost 2 bases and J lost 5, with 9 bases in between. Germline V CDR1 and CDR2: MNHNY, SVGAGI (reference sequence). CDR3 nucleotide sequence: TGTGCCAGCAGTTACGGGGCAGGGGAGACCCAGTACTTC. Translation gives CASSYGAGETQYF.

The rearrangement uses TRBV21-1 and TRBJ1-1; the table's D call, TRBD1, has no DNA check behind it. TRBV21-1 is shown as a pseudogene. The CDR3 spans 15 residues. CDR3 loop: CASSKGQHMNTEAFF. The CDR3 nucleotides read TGTGCCAGCAGCAAAGGACAGCACATGAACACTGAAGCTTTCTTT.

The chain is built from TRBV27 and TRBJ2-3; 8 positions match TRBD1. V dropped 0 bases and J dropped 1; count of bases not matched to a gene: 15. The CDR3 runs to 20 residues. CDR1 MNHEY and CDR2 SMNVEV come from the germline V gene (reference sequence). The CDR3 bases are TGTGCCAGCAGTTTATCGGGGCTATCTTTCCCGGGACAGGGCACAGATACGCAGTATTTT. This encodes CASSLSGLSFPGQGTDTQYF.

This rearrangement joins TRBV4-2 to TRBJ2-5; 10 bases match TRBD2. The CDR3 is 17 amino acids. The ends lost 1 base at V and 2 bases at J; junction bases unmatched: 7. Germline V gene lookup returns CDR1 LGHNA and CDR2 YNFKEQ. The CDR3 region is CASSQGGTSERQETQYF. CDR3 DNA: TGTGCCAGCAGCCAAGGGGGGACTAGCGAACGACAAGAGACCCAGTACTTC.